This passage covers 6 T cell receptor beta chains from one sample sequenced in a study of identical twins. TCRdb reanalysed the 5' RACE reads using MiXCR and keeps one entry per CDR3 protein. The table shows about 920,000 distinct CDR3 sequences, with 9% to 15% occurring only once. Another study also made use of these data, one on yellow fever vaccine responses in identical twins.

The material sequenced was PBMCs. The receptors originated from a woman aged 18-30 years in good health.

The chain couples TRBV12-3 or TRBV12-4 to TRBJ2-3; 8 positions agree with TRBD1. The CDR3 consists of 14 residues. Trimming removed 6 bases from V and 3 bases from J; junction bases left unmatched: 5. The CDR3: CASRDRDGTDTQYF. CDR3 bases: TGTGCCAGCAGGGACAGGGACGGAACAGATACGCAGTATTTT.

This chain joins TRBV28 and TRBJ2-5, with D perhaps TRBD2 (6 bases). CDR3 size: 13 residues. V dropped 5 bases and J dropped 5 bases, with 12 bases sitting between them. CDR1 is MDHEN and CDR2 is SYDVKM in the germline V gene. The CDR3 reads CASSTRAGETQYF. The CDR3 nucleotides are TGTGCCAGCAGTACCCGGGCGGGGGAGACCCAGTACTTC.

This clonotype has only a few counts. This chain uses TRBV7-2 with TRBJ2-3, with D maybe TRBD2 (6 bases). The CDR3 runs to 15 residues. The germline V gene has CDR1 SGHTA and CDR2 FQGNSA. The V end was cut by 4 bases, the J end by 0 bases, with 11 bases between. In DNA, the CDR3 is TGTGCCAGCAGCTCTCTAGCGATCAGCACAGATACGCAGTATTTT. The encoded protein is CASSSLAISTDTQYF.

In this sample, this clonotype turned up many times. The gene calls are TRBV7-9 and TRBJ2-1, with unresolved D. There are 12 residues in the CDR3. Trimming took 3 bases from V and 6 from J, leaving 6 bases between them. CDR1 and CDR2 (germline): SEHNR, FQNEAQ (reference sequence). As DNA, the CDR3 is TGTGCCAGCAGCTTGGCGAGCAATGAGCAGTTCTTC. It codes for CASSLASNEQFF.

This clonotype has at least ten counts. The CDR3 DNA reads as TGTGCCAGCAGCCCACCCACTGAAGCTTTCTTT. Translated, it gives CASSPPTEAFF. The V and J genes are TRBV2 and TRBJ1-1; D remains ambiguous. The CDR3 has 11 residues. Germline CDR1 and CDR2: SNHLY and FYNNEI. Between the trimmed V and J ends, which lost 6 bases and 4 bases, there was a span of 6 bases.

This clonotype was counted a few times. V and J are TRBV12-3 or TRBV12-4 and TRBJ2-1, with 10 bases matching TRBD2. V was clipped by 6 bases and J by 6 bases; unmatched bases: 14. The CDR3 is 17 amino acids. CDR3 loop: CASSYQRGGLLGNEQFF. CDR3 nucleotide sequence: TGTGCCAGCAGCTACCAGCGGGGGGGCTTACTTGGCAATGAGCAGTTCTTC.